The 4 T cell receptor beta chains listed next were all sequenced from one sample in a study of cytomegalovirus exposure and HLA in healthy donors. With 60 Vbeta and 13 Jbeta primers, the PCR was carried out. Assay used: immunoSEQ multiplex PCR; TCRdb lists only in-frame clones, some missing. This table has more than 95,000 clones, 80% to 85% appearing once. The sequencing sample was made of PBMCs. All receptors come from a woman aged 30 to 39 in good health and CMV-seronegative.

The chain's CDR3 is CASSWGQYNEQFF. The CDR3 DNA is TGCGCCAGCAGCTGGGGACAGTACAATGAGCAGTTCTTC. The V gene is TRBV5-1, the J gene TRBJ2-1, with 7 bases matching TRBD1. With V trimmed by 3 bases and J by 4 bases, 1 base remained unmatched. The CDR3 is 13 residues long. CDR1 and CDR2 from the germline V gene are SGHRS and YFSETQ.

The chain has TRBV30 and TRBJ2-4; 8 bases fit TRBD2. CDR1 is GTSNPN, CDR2 SVGIG, per germline (reference sequence). Trimming cost V 0 bases and J 8 bases; bases outside gene matches: 6. The CDR3 length is 14 residues. In DNA form, the CDR3 reads TGTGCCTGGAGTGTGACGGGGGGGGAGGACATTCAGTACTTC. It is translated as CAWSVTGGEDIQYF. The variable domain in full, completed from reference TRBV30 and TRBJ2-4, reads SQTIHQWPATLVQPVGSPLSLECTVEGTSNPNLYWYRQAAGRGLQLLFYSVGIGQISSEVPQNLSASRPQDRQFILSSKKLLLSDSGFYLCAWSVTGGEDIQYFGAGTRLSVL.

The chain uses TRBV6-1 and TRBJ1-6, with D possibly TRBD1 on 5 matching bases. Trimming took 2 bases from V and 7 from J, leaving 18 bases between them. The CDR3 runs 17 residues. Germline-derived CDR1 and CDR2 are MNHNS and SASEGT. CDR3 sequence (DNA): TGTGCCAGCAGTGAATCCCTGGGGGGGATTGGGAATTCACCCCTCCACTTT. Its translation: CASSESLGGIGNSPLHF.

This clone was seen a handful of times. The chain combines TRBV19 with TRBJ1-2; a weak D match, TRBD1 (5 bases). Trimming removed 0 bases from V and 6 bases from J, with 14 bases in between. The CDR3 has 15 amino acids. Germline values: CDR1 LNHDA, CDR2 SQIVND (reference sequence). The CDR3 sequence is CASSIDSSGLDGYTF. The CDR3 DNA follows: TGTGCCAGTAGTATAGACAGTTCGGGACTAGATGGCTACACCTTC.